Detailed here is one T cell receptor beta chain. The sample is drawn from a study of OX40 agonist ivuxolimab in advanced cancers. CDR3 length equals 15 residues. The germline CDR1 and CDR2 sequences are MNHNS and SASEGT. V was pared by 6 bases and J by 3 bases, with 5 bases of the junction left unmatched. Here immunoSEQ multiplex PCR was the method, and the copy in TCRdb shows in-frame clones only, minus some. This table holds some 86,000 clones, approximately 88% found once. The source was CD4+ or CD8+ T cells sorted from blood, collected in a trial of the OX40 agonist ivuxolimab. This TCR was sampled from an adult with an advanced solid tumor such as melanoma, head and neck, liver or kidney cancer. The rearrangement links TRBV6-1 to TRBJ2-6; 7 nucleotides agree with TRBD1. The CDR3 here is CASRGDRDGANVLTF. Written as DNA, the CDR3 is TGTGCCAGCAGGGGCGACAGGGATGGGGCCAACGTCCTGACTTTC.